The rows below give T cell receptor beta chains drawn from one sample of a study of metastatic and nonmetastatic thyroid tumors. TCRdb used MiXCR to call clones anew from the PCR reads. The top ten hold 11% of the sample, which has about 6,000 clones, about a sixth seen once. The sample comprised tumor tissue. These receptor sequences come from a male donor with papillary thyroid cancer or a benign thyroid nodule (not recorded which). Some clones in this sample may be carry-over from other donors' samples. CDR3s include the opening cysteine and the closing phenylalanine or tryptophan. D genes are given only for firm matches. Expanded clones are given a class, and other clones once, few, many or no size at all.

j_call clone_size v_call d_call cdr3_nt cdr3_aa
TRBJ2-7 NA TRBV20-1 NA TGCAGTGCTAGTGGGCCAGACTACTACGAGCAGTACTTC CSASGPDYYEQYF
TRBJ1-6 NA TRBV25-1 NA TGTGCCAGCAGTGCCCTCCGGGGAGCCCTCCACTTT CASSALRGALHF
TRBJ2-1 few TRBV5-1 TRBD2 TGCGCCAGCAGCTTGCTTGGCGGGGGAACCTTCGACAATGAGCAGTTCTTC CASSLLGGGTFDNEQFF
TRBJ2-1 few TRBV27 NA TGTGCCAGCAGTTTGTCAGGGGTATCGAATGAGCAGTTCTTC CASSLSGVSNEQFF
TRBJ2-7 many TRBV7-6 NA TGTGCCAGCAGCCTAACAGGGACTGACGAGCAGTACTTC CASSLTGTDEQYF
TRBJ2-1 few TRBV28 NA TGTGCCAGCAGTTCATCCTTAAGCTCCTACAATGAGCAGTTCTTC CASSSSLSSYNEQFF
TRBJ2-1 NA TRBV6-6 NA TGTGCCAGCAGTTACTCGAGGGCCAATGAGCAGTTCTTC CASSYSRANEQFF
TRBJ2-7 medium-sized TRBV27 TRBD1 TGTGCCAGCAGTACGACAGGGGGCGCTTTTACTAGCGAGCAGTACTTC CASSTTGGAFTSEQYF
TRBJ2-1 NA TRBV11-3 TRBD2 TGTGCCAGCAGCGCGAGACTAGCGGGTGGTGAGCAGTTCTTC CASSARLAGGEQFF
TRBJ2-7 NA TRBV20-1 NA TGCAGTGCTATCGGGCCTTCCTACGAGCAGTACTTC CSAIGPSYEQYF
TRBJ2-6 medium-sized TRBV5-1 NA TGCGCCAGCAGCTTTAATTCGGGGGCCAACGTCCTGACTTTC CASSFNSGANVLTF
TRBJ2-7 few TRBV28 TRBD1 TGTGCCAGCAGTCAACAGGGGCGCGAGCAGTACTTC CASSQQGREQYF
TRBJ2-1 medium-sized TRBV12-3/TRBV12-4 NA TGTGCCAGCAGCCCGGCGATAACGCACTACAATGAGCAGTTCTTC CASSPAITHYNEQFF
TRBJ2-2 medium-sized TRBV24-1 NA TGTGCCACCAGTCCCCCCCACACCGGGGAGCTGTTTTTT CATSPPHTGELFF
TRBJ1-1 medium-sized TRBV6-6 NA TGTGCCAGCAGTTACTTGGGGAACACTGAAGCTTTCTTT CASSYLGNTEAFF
TRBJ2-3 many TRBV4-1 TRBD2 TGCGCCAGCAGCCAAGAAACACCTCCGCGGGAGATACCAGATACGCAGTATTTT CASSQETPPREIPDTQYF
TRBJ2-7 NA TRBV4-2 NA TGTGCCAGCAGCCAAGACTTCAACTCCTACGAGCAGTACTTC CASSQDFNSYEQYF
TRBJ1-5 NA TRBV10-3 NA TGTGCCATCAGTCTGGATAGCAATGAGCCCCAGCACTTT CAISLDSNEPQHF
TRBJ2-2 medium-sized TRBV5-1 NA TGCGCCAGCAGCTTGGTGGCAGGAGGAACCGGGGAGCTGTTTTTT CASSLVAGGTGELFF
TRBJ1-1 few TRBV6-1 NA NA CAANVGGGAEDFF